The rows below give T cell receptor beta chains drawn from one sample of a study of blood T cells in healthy people across ages. TCRdb recomputed calls from the 5' RACE reads with MiXCR, one row per CDR3 protein. This sample has about 1,800,000 distinct CDR3 sequences, with 28% found just once. Sequenced: blood. These receptors were taken from a woman in her 30s in good health. Each CDR3 is given with its conserved first and last residue. Each record gives: CDR3 length, D gene, V gene, J gene, clone size, CDR3 protein, CDR3 DNA. D genes are given only for firm matches. Clone size appears in some rows only: once, few, many, or a class for an expanded clone.

14,NA,TRBV10-3,TRBJ2-5,many,CAISPGGQKETQYF,TGTGCCATCAGTCCCGGAGGACAGAAAGAGACCCAGTACTTC
11,NA,TRBV21-1,TRBJ2-5,NA,CASTIRETQYF,TGTGCCAGCACCATTAGGGAGACCCAGTACTTC
15,NA,TRBV12-3/TRBV12-4,TRBJ2-3,NA,CASSLGGKGLDTQYF,TGTGCCAGCAGTTTAGGAGGAAAAGGGTTAGATACGCAGTATTTT
13,NA,TRBV28,TRBJ2-5,NA,CASSTYLRETQYF,TGTGCCAGCAGTACGTACCTCCGTGAGACCCAGTACTTC
15,TRBD1,TRBV27,TRBJ1-6,few,CASSLWTGMESPLHF,TGTGCCAGCAGCCTCTGGACAGGGATGGAGTCACCCCTCCACTTT
12,NA,TRBV5-5,TRBJ2-3,many,CASSQARDKQYF,TGTGCCAGCAGCCAGGCCCGGGACAAGCAGTATTTT
12,NA,TRBV12-3/TRBV12-4,TRBJ2-1,once,CASSFGLAEQFF,TGTGCCAGCAGTTTCGGACTGGCTGAGCAGTTCTTC
16,TRBD2,TRBV20-1,TRBJ2-5,few,CSARDVSAGGLYEQYF,TGCAGTGCTAGAGATGTGTCAGCGGGGGGGCTATATGAGCAGTACTTC
14,TRBD1,TRBV24-1,TRBJ1-2,few,CATSETGQDYGYTF,TGTGCCACCAGTGAGACGGGACAGGACTATGGCTACACCTTC
15,TRBD1,TRBV27,TRBJ2-1,NA,CAGSSGQGAWNEQFF,TGTGCCGGCAGTTCGGGACAGGGCGCCTGGAATGAGCAGTTCTTC
15,NA,TRBV28,TRBJ1-4,NA,CASSSRGPTNEKLFF,TGTGCCAGCAGTTCTCGGGGACCGACTAATGAAAAACTGTTTTTT
13,NA,TRBV29-1,TRBJ2-1,many,CSVVREMYNEQFF,TGCAGCGTTGTTCGGGAGATGTACAATGAGCAGTTCTTC
14,NA,TRBV7-9,TRBJ1-5,NA,CASSLVEHNQPQHF,TGTGCCAGCAGCTTAGTGGAGCACAATCAGCCCCAGCATTTT
14,NA,TRBV28,TRBJ2-7,many,CASRGSGRVDEQYF,TGTGCCAGCAGGGGGTCAGGCAGGGTGGACGAGCAGTACTTC
15,NA,TRBV12-3/TRBV12-4,TRBJ2-7,few,CASRLSRSLAREQYF,TGTGCCAGCAGGCTATCTAGGAGTCTTGCCCGCGAGCAGTACTTC
13,NA,TRBV28,TRBJ2-7,many,CASNDRNSYEQYF,TGTGCCAGCAATGACAGAAACTCCTACGAGCAGTACTTC
15,NA,TRBV5-1,TRBJ2-7,many,CASSLESSATYEQYF,TGCGCCAGCAGCTTGGAAAGTAGTGCAACCTACGAGCAGTACTTC
13,NA,TRBV6-1,TRBJ2-7,many,CASSGSQDYEQYF,TGTGCCAGCAGTGGGTCACAGGACTACGAGCAGTACTTC
15,TRBD2,TRBV7-3,TRBJ2-2,NA,CASSSSGGPGGELFF,TGTGCCAGCAGCTCTAGCGGGGGGCCGGGTGGGGAGCTGTTTTTT
12,NA,TRBV20-1,TRBJ2-7,many,CSAKGGIYEQYF,TGCAGTGCTAAGGGGGGCATCTACGAGCAGTACTTC
15,NA,TRBV3-1,TRBJ2-6,few,CASGRGPSGANVLTF,TGTGCCAGCGGGAGGGGGCCCTCTGGGGCCAACGTCCTGACTTTC
19,TRBD2,TRBV20-1,TRBJ2-1,once,CSARGPGTSGRALYNEQFF,TGCAGTGCTAGAGGCCCCGGGACTAGCGGGAGGGCCCTCTACAATGAGCAGTTCTTC
14,NA,TRBV3-1,TRBJ1-1,few,CASSFGGSMTEAFF,TGTGCCAGCAGCTTCGGGGGTTCAATGACTGAAGCTTTCTTT
14,NA,TRBV20-1,TRBJ2-3,many,CSAPKAGMSDTQYF,TGCAGTGCCCCCAAGGCGGGGATGTCAGATACGCAGTATTTT
14,NA,TRBV3-1,TRBJ2-3,NA,CASGQAAATDTQYF,TGTGCCAGCGGCCAAGCCGCGGCTACAGATACGCAGTATTTT
13,TRBD1,TRBV29-1,TRBJ2-7,NA,CSVAGQGAYEQYF,TGCAGCGTTGCGGGACAGGGGGCGTACGAGCAGTACTTC
15,TRBD1,TRBV29-1,TRBJ2-7,many,CSVVGTGDSPYEQYF,TGCAGCGTTGTAGGGACAGGGGACTCACCCTACGAGCAGTACTTC
14,NA,TRBV20-1,TRBJ2-3,many,CSARDGRFTDTQYF,TGCAGTGCTAGAGATGGACGGTTCACAGATACGCAGTATTTT
15,TRBD2,TRBV9,TRBJ2-1,few,CASSAFLAGVNEQFF,TGTGCCAGCAGCGCGTTCCTGGCGGGGGTGAATGAGCAGTTCTTC
13,NA,TRBV3-1,TRBJ1-2,many,CASSQVAQSGYTF,TGTGCCAGCAGCCAAGTCGCGCAAAGTGGCTACACCTTC
13,NA,TRBV7-2,TRBJ2-1,NA,CASSFVRLSGQFF,TGTGCCAGCAGCTTCGTCCGTCTATCGGGGCAGTTCTTC
12,NA,TRBV14,TRBJ2-5,NA,CASSQGVGGKYF,TGTGCCAGCAGCCAAGGGGTGGGCGGAAAGTACTTC
15,NA,TRBV5-5,TRBJ2-7,few,CASSLERTVSYEQYF,TGTGCCAGCAGCTTGGAACGGACAGTCTCCTACGAGCAGTACTTC
16,TRBD2,TRBV7-2,TRBJ2-3,few,CASSLLAGTFTDTQYF,TGTGCCAGCAGCTTACTAGCGGGAACGTTCACAGATACGCAGTATTTT
15,TRBD2,TRBV20-1,TRBJ2-1,NA,CSARDPRGRAPEQFF,TGCAGTGCTAGAGATCCCCGCGGGAGGGCCCCCGAGCAGTTCTTC